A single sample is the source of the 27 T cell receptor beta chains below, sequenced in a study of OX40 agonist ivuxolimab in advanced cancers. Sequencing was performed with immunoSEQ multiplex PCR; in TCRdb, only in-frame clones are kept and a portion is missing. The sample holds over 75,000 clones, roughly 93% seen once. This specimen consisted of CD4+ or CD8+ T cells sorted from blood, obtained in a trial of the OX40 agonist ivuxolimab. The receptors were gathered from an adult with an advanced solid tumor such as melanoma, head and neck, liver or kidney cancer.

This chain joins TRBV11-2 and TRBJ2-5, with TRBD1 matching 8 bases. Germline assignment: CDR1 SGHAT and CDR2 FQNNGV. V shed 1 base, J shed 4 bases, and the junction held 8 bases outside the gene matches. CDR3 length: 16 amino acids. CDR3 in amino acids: CASSLAGTGRRETQYF. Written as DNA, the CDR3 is TGTGCCAGCAGCTTAGCCGGGACAGGCCGGAGAGAGACCCAGTACTTC.

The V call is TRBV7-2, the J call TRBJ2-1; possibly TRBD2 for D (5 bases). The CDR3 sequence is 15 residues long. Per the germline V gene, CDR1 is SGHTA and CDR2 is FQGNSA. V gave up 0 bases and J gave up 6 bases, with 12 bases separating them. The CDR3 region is CASSLASGLGNEQFF. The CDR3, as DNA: TGTGCCAGCAGCTTAGCCTCCGGACTTGGCAATGAGCAGTTCTTC.

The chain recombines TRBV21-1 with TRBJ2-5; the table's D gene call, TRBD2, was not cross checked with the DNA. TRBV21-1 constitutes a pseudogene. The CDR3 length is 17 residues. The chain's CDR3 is CASSGLEAGECEETQYF. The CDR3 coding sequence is TGTGCCAGCAGCGGTTTAGAGGCGGGAGAATGCGAAGAGACCCAGTACTTC.

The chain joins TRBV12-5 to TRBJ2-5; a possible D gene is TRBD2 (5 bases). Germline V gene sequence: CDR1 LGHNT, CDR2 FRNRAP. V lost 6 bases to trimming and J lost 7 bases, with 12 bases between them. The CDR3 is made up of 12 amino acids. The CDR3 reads CASGKEEGTQYF. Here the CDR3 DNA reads TGTGCTAGTGGGAAGGAAGAGGGGACCCAGTACTTC.

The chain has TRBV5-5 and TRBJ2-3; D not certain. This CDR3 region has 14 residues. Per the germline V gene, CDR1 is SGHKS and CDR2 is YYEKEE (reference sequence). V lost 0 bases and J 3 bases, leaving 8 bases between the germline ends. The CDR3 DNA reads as TGTGCCAGCAGCTTGGACCCGGGTACAGATACGCAGTATTTT. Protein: CASSLDPGTDTQYF.

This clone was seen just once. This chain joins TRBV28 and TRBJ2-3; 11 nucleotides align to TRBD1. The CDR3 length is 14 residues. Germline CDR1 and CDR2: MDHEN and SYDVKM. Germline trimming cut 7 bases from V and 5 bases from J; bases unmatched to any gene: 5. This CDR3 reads CASKPGTGGDTQYF. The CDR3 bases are TGTGCCAGCAAACCCGGGACAGGGGGAGATACGCAGTATTTT.

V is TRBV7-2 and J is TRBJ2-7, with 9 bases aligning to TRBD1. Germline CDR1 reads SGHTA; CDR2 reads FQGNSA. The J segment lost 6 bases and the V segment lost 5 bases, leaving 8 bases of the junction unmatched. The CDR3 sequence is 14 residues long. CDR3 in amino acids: CASSLRTGEGEQYF. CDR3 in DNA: TGTGCCAGCAGCCTTAGGACAGGGGAGGGCGAGCAGTACTTC.

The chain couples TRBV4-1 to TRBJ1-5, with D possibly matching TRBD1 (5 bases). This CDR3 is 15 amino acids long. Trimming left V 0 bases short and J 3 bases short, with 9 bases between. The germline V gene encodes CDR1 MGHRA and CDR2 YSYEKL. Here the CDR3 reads CASSQDRGANQPQHF. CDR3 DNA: TGCGCCAGCAGCCAAGATAGGGGAGCCAATCAGCCCCAGCATTTT.

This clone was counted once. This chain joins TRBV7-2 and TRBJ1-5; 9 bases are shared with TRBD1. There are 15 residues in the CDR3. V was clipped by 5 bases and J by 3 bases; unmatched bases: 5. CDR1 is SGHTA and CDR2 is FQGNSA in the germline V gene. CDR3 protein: CASSRDRVSNQPQHF. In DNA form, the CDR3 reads TGTGCCAGCAGCCGGGACAGGGTCTCCAATCAGCCCCAGCATTTT.

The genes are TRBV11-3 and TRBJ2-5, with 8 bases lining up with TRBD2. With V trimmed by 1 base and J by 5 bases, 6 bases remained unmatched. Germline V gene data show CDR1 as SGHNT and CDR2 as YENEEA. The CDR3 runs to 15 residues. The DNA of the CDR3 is TGTGCCAGCAGCTTAGCGGGAGGGCATGGTGAGACCCAGTACTTC. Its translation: CASSLAGGHGETQYF. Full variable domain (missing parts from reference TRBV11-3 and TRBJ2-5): EAGVVQSPRYKIIEKKQPVAFWCNPISGHNTLYWYLQNLGQGPELLIRYENEEAVDDSQLPKDRFSAERLKGVDSTLKIQPAELGDSAVYLCASSLAGGHGETQYFGPGTRLLVL.

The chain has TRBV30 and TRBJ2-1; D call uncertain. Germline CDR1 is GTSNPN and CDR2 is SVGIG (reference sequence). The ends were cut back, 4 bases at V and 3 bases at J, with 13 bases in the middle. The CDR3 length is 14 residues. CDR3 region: CAWTQQLDYNEQFF. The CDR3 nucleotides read TGTGCCTGGACCCAACAGCTGGACTACAATGAGCAGTTCTTC.

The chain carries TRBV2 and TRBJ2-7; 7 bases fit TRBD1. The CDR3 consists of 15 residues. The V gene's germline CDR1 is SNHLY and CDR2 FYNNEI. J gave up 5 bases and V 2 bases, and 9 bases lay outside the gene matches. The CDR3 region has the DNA TGTGCCAGCAGTGAATACACAGGGGCTCCTGACGAGCAGTACTTC. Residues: CASSEYTGAPDEQYF. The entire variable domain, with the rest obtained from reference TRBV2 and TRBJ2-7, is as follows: EPEVTQTPSHQVTQMGQEVILRCVPISNHLYFYWYRQILGQKVEFLVSFYNNEISEKSEIFDDQFSVERPDGSNFTLKIRSTKLEDSAMYFCASSEYTGAPDEQYFGPGTRLTVT.

The CDR3 DNA sequence: TGTGCCAGTAGTATACGGACCACCGGGGAGCTGTTTTTT. This encodes CASSIRTTGELFF. The genes are TRBV19 and TRBJ2-2; D is uncertain. Trimming pared 2 bases from V and 4 bases from J, leaving 5 bases between. The CDR3 runs to 13 residues. The V gene's germline CDR1 is LNHDA and CDR2 SQIVND (reference sequence).

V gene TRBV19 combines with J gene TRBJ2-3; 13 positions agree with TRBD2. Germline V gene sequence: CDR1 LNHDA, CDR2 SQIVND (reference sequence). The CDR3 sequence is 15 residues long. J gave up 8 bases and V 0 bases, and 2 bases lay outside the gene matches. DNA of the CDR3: TGTGCCAGTAGTATAGATCGGACTAGCGGGAGTACGCAGTATTTT. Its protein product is CASSIDRTSGSTQYF. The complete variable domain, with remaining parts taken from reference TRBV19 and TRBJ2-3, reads DGGITQSPKYLFRKEGQNVTLSCEQNLNHDAMYWYRQDPGQGLRLIYYSQIVNDFQKGDIAEGYSVSREKKESFPLTVTSAQKNPTAFYLCASSIDRTSGSTQYFGPGTRLTVL.

The CDR3 nucleotides are TGTGCCAGCAGCCTGGGGCTAGCGGGTGTAGCCGGGGAGCTGTTTTTT. Its protein is CASSLGLAGVAGELFF. This sequence joins TRBV9 and TRBJ2-2; TRBD2 matches 8 bases. The CDR3 loop spans 16 amino acids. Germline CDR1 is SGDLS and CDR2 is YYNGEE. Trimming took 4 bases from V and 6 from J; bases not matched to a gene: 11.

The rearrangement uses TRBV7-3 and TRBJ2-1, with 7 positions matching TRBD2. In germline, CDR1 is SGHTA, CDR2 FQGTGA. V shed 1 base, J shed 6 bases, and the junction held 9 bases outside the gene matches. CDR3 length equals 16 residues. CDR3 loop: CASSLIGGGTANEQFF. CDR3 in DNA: TGTGCCAGCAGCTTAATCGGGGGAGGGACCGCCAATGAGCAGTTCTTC. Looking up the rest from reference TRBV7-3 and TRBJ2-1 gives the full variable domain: GAGVSQTPSNKVTEKGKYVELRCDPISGHTALYWYRQSLGQGPEFLIYFQGTGAADDSGLPNDRFFAVRPEGSVSTLKIQRTERGDSAVYLCASSLIGGGTANEQFFGPGTRLTVL.

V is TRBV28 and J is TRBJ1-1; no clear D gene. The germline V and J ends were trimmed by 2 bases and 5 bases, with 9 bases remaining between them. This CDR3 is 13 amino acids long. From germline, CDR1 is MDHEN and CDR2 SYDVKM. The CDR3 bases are TGTGCCAGCAGTTTACTATTATCTACTGAAGCTTTCTTT. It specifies CASSLLLSTEAFF.

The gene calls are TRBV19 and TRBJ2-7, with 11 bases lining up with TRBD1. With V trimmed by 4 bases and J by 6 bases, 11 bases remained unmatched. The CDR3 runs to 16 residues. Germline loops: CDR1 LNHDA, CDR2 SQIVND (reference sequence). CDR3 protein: CASSKPGQGVLREQYF. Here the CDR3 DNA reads TGTGCCAGTAGTAAACCGGGACAGGGGGTTCTCCGCGAGCAGTACTTC.

CDR3 loop: CASRRTGTDYGYTF. For the CDR3, the DNA is TGTGCCAGCAGGCGTACCGGGACAGATTATGGCTACACCTTC. The chain combines TRBV2 with TRBJ1-2, with TRBD1 matching 7 bases. Losses at the gene ends were 6 bases for V and 5 bases for J; bases not matched to a gene: 9. The CDR3 covers 14 residues. The germline CDR1 and CDR2 sequences are SNHLY and FYNNEI.

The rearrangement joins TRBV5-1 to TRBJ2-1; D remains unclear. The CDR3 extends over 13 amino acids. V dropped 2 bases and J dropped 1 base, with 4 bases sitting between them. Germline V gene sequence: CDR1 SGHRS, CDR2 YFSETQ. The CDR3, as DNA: TGCGCCAGCAGCTTCACTTCCTACAATGAGCAGTTCTTC. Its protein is CASSFTSYNEQFF.

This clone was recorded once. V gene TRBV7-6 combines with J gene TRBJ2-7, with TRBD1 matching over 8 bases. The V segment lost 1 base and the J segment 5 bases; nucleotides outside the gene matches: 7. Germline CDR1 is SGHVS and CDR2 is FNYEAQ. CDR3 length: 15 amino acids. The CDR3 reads CASSLGVDRGHEQYF. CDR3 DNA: TGTGCCAGCAGCTTAGGGGTTGACAGGGGCCACGAGCAGTACTTC.

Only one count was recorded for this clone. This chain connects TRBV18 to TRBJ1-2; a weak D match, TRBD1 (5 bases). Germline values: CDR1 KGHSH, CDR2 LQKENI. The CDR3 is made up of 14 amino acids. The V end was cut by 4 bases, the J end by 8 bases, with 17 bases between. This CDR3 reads CASSLLRGVGGYTF. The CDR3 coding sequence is TGTGCCAGCTCACTACTACGAGGGGTCGGAGGCTACACCTTC.

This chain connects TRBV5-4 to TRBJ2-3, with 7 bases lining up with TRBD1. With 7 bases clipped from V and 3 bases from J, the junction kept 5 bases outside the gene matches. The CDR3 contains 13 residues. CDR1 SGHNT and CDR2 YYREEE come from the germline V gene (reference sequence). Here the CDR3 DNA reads TGTGCCAGCTTTGACAGGGTTACAGATACGCAGTATTTT. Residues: CASFDRVTDTQYF.

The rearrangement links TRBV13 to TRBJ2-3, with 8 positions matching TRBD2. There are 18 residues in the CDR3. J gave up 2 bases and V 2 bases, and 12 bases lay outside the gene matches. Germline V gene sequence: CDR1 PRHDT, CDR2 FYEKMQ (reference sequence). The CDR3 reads CASSLSARQRGYTDTQYF. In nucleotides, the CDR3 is TGTGCCAGCAGCTTATCGGCAAGACAGCGGGGGTACACAGATACGCAGTATTTT.

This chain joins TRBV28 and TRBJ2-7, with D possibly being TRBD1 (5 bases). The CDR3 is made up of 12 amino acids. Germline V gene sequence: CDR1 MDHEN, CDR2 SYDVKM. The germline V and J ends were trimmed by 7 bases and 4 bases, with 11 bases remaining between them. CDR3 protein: CASNRNPYEQYF. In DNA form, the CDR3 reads TGTGCCAGCAACAGGAACCCATACGAGCAGTACTTC. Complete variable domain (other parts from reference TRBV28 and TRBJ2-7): DVKVTQSSRYLVKRTGEKVFLECVQDMDHENMFWYRQDPGLGLRLIYFSYDVKMKEKGDIPEGYSVSREKKERFSLILESASTNQTSMYLCASNRNPYEQYFGPGTRLTVT.

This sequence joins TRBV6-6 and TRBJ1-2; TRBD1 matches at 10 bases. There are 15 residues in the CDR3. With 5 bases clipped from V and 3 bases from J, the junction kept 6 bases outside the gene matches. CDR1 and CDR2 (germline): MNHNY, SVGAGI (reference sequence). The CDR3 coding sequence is TGTGCCAGCAGTAACGGACAGGGGGGGTACTATGGCTACACCTTC. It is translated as CASSNGQGGYYGYTF.

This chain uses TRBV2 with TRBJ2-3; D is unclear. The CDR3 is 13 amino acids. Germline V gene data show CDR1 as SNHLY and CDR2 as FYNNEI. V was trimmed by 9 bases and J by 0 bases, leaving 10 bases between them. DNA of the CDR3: TGTGCCAGGGCAGGATCTAGCACAGATACGCAGTATTTT. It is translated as CARAGSSTDTQYF.